The source of this T cell receptor (beta chain) is a study of identical twins. Addition of a universal primer site occurred through template switching, and cDNA carried unique molecular identifiers. TCRdb itself ran the 5' RACE reads through MiXCR, one entry per CDR3 protein. This sample yields about 240,000 distinct CDR3 sequences, of which approximately 6.8% are seen a single time; under 7% belongs to the top ten. This clonotype was detected ten times or more. Its antigen is unidentified. General observations from the study: There was an excess of low generation probability in the out-of-frame alpha sequences that twins shared.

Germline V gene data show CDR1 as KGHDR and CDR2 as SFDVKD. The CDR3 contains 18 residues. With 4 bases clipped from V and 1 base from J, the junction kept 5 bases outside the gene matches. The data also belong to a second study, concerning yellow fever vaccine responses in identical twins.

The receptor was derived from a woman aged 18-30 years in good health. Sequencing was done on a sample of CD8+ T cells sorted from blood. The chain has TRBV24-1 and TRBJ2-6, with 11 bases aligning to TRBD1. This CDR3 reads CATSDPGTGGSGANVLTF. CDR3 in DNA: TGTGCCACCAGTGACCCCGGGACAGGGGGATCTGGGGCCAACGTCCTGACTTTC.